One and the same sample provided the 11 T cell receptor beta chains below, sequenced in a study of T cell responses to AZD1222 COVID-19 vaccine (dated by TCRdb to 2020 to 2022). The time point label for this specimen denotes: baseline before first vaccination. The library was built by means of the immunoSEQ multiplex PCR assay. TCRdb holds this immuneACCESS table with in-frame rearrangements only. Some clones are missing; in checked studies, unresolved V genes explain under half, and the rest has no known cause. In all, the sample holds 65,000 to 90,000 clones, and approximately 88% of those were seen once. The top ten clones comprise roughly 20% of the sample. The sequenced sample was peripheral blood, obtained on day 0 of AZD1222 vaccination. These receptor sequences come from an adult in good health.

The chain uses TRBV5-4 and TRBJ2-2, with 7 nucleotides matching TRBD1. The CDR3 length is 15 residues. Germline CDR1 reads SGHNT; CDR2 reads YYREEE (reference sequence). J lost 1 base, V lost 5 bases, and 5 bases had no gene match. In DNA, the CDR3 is TGTGCCAGCAGTCTAACAGGGGTGAACACCGGGGAGCTGTTTTTT. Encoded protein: CASSLTGVNTGELFF.

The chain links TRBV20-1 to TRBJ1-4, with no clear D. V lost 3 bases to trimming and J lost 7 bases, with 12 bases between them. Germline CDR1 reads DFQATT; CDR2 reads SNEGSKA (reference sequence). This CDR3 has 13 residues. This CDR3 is CSASGLHFEKLFF. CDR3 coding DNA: TGCAGTGCTAGTGGTTTGCATTTTGAAAAACTGTTTTTT.

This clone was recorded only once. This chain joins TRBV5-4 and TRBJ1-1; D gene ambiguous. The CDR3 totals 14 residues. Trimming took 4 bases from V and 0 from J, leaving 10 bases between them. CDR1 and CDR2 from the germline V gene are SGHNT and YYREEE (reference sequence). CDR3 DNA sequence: TGTGCCAGCAGCCCCGACTTGATGAACACTGAAGCTTTCTTT. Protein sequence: CASSPDLMNTEAFF.

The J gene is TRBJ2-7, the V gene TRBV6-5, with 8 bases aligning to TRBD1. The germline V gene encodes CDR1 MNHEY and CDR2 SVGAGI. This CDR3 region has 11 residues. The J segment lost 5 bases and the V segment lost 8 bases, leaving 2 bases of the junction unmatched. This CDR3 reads CASGQGDEQYF. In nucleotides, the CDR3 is TGTGCCAGCGGACAGGGAGACGAGCAGTACTTC.

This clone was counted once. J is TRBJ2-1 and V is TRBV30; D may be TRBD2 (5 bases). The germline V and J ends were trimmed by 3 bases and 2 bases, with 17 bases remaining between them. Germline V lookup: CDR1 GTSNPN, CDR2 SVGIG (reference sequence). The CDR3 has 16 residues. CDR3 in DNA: TGTGCCTGGAGACCCCCACCCGGGGTTCCCTACAATGAGCAGTTCTTC. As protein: CAWRPPPGVPYNEQFF.

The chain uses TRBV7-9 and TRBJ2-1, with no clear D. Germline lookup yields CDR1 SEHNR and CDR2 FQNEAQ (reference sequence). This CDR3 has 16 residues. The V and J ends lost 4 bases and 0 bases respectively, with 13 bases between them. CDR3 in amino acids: CASSSPSSYSYNEQFF. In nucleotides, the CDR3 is TGTGCCAGCAGCTCCCCGTCGTCGTACTCCTACAATGAGCAGTTCTTC.

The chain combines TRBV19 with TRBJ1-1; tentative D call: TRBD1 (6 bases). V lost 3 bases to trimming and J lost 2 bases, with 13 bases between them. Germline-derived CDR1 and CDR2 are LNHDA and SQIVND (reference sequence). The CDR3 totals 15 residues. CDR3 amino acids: CASSIPGQRNTEAFF. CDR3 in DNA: TGTGCCAGTAGTATTCCCGGACAGCGAAACACTGAAGCTTTCTTT.

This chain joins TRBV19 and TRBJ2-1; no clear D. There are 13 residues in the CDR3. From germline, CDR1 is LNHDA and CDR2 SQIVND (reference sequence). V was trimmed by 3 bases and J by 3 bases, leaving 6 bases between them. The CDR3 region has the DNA TGTGCCAGTAGTATGATCAGCTACAATGAGCAGTTCTTC. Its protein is CASSMISYNEQFF.

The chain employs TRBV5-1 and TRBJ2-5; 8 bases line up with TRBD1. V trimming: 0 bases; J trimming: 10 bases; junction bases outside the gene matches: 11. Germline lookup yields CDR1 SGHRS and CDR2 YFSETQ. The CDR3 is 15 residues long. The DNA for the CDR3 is TGCGCCAGCAGCTTGGATCAGGGGGCCGGAAGGGACCAGTACTTC. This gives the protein CASSLDQGAGRDQYF. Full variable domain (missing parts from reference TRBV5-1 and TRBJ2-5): KAGVTQTPRYLIKTRGQQVTLSCSPISGHRSVSWYQQTPGQGLQFLFEYFSETQRNKGNFPGRFSGRQFSNSRSEMNVSTLELGDSALYLCASSLDQGAGRDQYFGPGTRLLVL.

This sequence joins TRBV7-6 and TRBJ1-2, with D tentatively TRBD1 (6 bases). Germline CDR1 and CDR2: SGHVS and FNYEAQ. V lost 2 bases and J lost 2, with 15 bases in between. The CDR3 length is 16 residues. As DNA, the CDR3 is TGTGCCAGCAGCTTATTCCCCAGGGGTGGGAACTATGGCTACACCTTC. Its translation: CASSLFPRGGNYGYTF.

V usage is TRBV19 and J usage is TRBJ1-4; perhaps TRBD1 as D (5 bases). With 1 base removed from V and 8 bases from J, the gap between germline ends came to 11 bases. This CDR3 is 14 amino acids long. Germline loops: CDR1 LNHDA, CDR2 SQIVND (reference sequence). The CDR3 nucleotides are TGTGCCAGTAGTATAGCGGGACCTTACGAAAAACTGTTTTTT. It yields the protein CASSIAGPYEKLFF.